These 9 T cell receptor beta chains were sequenced from one sample in a study of beta chain features in type 1 diabetes. Expressed TCRB transcripts were sequenced after all isolated RNA was converted to cDNA. Libraries were prepared by immunoSEQ multiplex PCR; TCRdb keeps only in-frame clonotypes and omits some of them. Of 200,000 to 300,000 clones listed, around 14% are singletons. The source material was naive CD4+ T cells from blood. Every receptor here comes from a woman aged 40 to 50 in good health.

This clone turned up a few times. CDR3 DNA sequence: TGTGCCAGCAGCCCCTCGGACAGGGATCAGCCCCAGCATTTT. Its translation: CASSPSDRDQPQHF. V gene TRBV7-9 combines with J gene TRBJ1-5; 8 bases are a match to TRBD1. V trimming: 5 bases; J trimming: 5 bases; junction bases outside the gene matches: 5. The V gene's germline CDR1 is SEHNR and CDR2 FQNEAQ (reference sequence). The CDR3 sequence is 14 residues long.

V and J are TRBV4-1 and TRBJ1-4; tentatively, D is TRBD1 (6 bases). The ends were cut back, 1 base at V and 13 bases at J, with 25 bases in the middle. This CDR3 region has 17 residues. Germline CDR1 MGHRA, CDR2 YSYEKL. DNA of the CDR3: TGCGCCAGCAGCCAAGGCTCCTTGGACAGATTCCCAAAAAGACTGTTTTTT. This sequence encodes CASSQGSLDRFPKRLFF.

This clone has more than one count but fewer than ten. The V gene is TRBV5-1, the J gene TRBJ2-5, with D maybe TRBD1 (5 bases). Germline V CDR1 and CDR2: SGHRS, YFSETQ. Trimming removed 4 bases at V and 3 bases at J, with 16 bases between. This CDR3 region has 15 residues. The CDR3 here is CASSPIRVVEETQYF. The CDR3 nucleotides read TGCGCCAGCAGCCCAATCAGGGTTGTGGAAGAGACCCAGTACTTC. The whole variable domain, remainder taken from reference TRBV5-1 and TRBJ2-5, is KAGVTQTPRYLIKTRGQQVTLSCSPISGHRSVSWYQQTPGQGLQFLFEYFSETQRNKGNFPGRFSGRQFSNSRSEMNVSTLELGDSALYLCASSPIRVVEETQYFGPGTRLLVL.

As regards this clone: The sample carries other DNA sequences with the same CDR3. The chain recombines TRBV7-2 with TRBJ2-2; 9 bases align to TRBD2. CDR1 and CDR2 from the germline V gene are SGHTA and FQGNSA. The CDR3 has 16 residues. With 3 bases clipped from V and 3 bases from J, the junction kept 5 bases outside the gene matches. DNA for the CDR3: TGTGCCAGCAGCTTGGGCGGGGGGGCCGACACCGGGGAGCTGTTTTTT. Translated: CASSLGGGADTGELFF. The whole variable domain, filled in from reference TRBV7-2 and TRBJ2-2, reads GAGVSQSPSNKVTEKGKDVELRCDPISGHTALYWYRQSLGQGLEFLIYFQGNSAPDKSGLPSDRFSAERTGGSVSTLTIQRTQQEDSAVYLCASSLGGGADTGELFFGEGSRLTVL.

Only a few counts were recorded for this clone. This chain links TRBV4-1 with TRBJ1-3, with 12 bases matching TRBD1. The V and J ends lost 0 bases and 4 bases, in that order; junction bases with no gene match: 10. The CDR3 length is 19 residues. Germline V gives CDR1 MGHRA, CDR2 YSYEKL. CDR3 loop: CASSQDPSGDRGPGNTIYF. DNA of the CDR3: TGCGCCAGCAGCCAAGATCCCTCCGGGGACAGGGGGCCAGGAAACACCATATATTTT.

This clone was recorded a few times. The rearrangement uses TRBV10-3 and TRBJ2-7; D may be TRBD1 (6 bases). Trimming stripped 5 bases from V and 0 bases from J, with 11 bases between. The CDR3 covers 14 residues. CDR1 and CDR2 (germline): ENHRY, SYGVKD. The CDR3 sequence: CAISSRDTSYEQYF. As DNA, the CDR3 is TGTGCCATCAGTAGCCGGGACACCTCCTACGAGCAGTACTTC.

The chain has TRBV7-2 and TRBJ2-5; TRBD2 aligns across 10 bases. There are 17 residues in the CDR3. Trimming at V came to 1 base and at J to 1 base, leaving 6 bases not matched to a gene. CDR1 is SGHTA, CDR2 FQGNSA, per germline. CDR3: CASSLEVRLAGQETQYF. In DNA form, the CDR3 reads TGTGCCAGCAGCTTAGAAGTAAGACTAGCGGGCCAAGAGACCCAGTACTTC.

This clone was counted ten times or more. This chain joins TRBV4-3 and TRBJ2-7; the match to TRBD1 covers 8 bases. CDR3 size: 17 residues. Trimming removed 3 bases from V and 0 bases from J; junction bases left unmatched: 10. From germline, CDR1 is LGHNA and CDR2 YSLEER. The DNA of the CDR3 is TGCGCCAGCAGCCAGGCCACTCAGGGGGCCAACTCCTACGAGCAGTACTTC. Amino acid sequence: CASSQATQGANSYEQYF.

This clone appeared a few times. The chain uses TRBV5-4 and TRBJ2-7; D may be TRBD2 (6 bases). Germline CDR1 and CDR2: SGHNT and YYREEE (reference sequence). The CDR3 length is 15 residues. V was shortened by 5 bases and J by 2 bases, with 17 bases between the two germline ends. The CDR3 loop is CASRGGTSTTYEQYF. The CDR3 region has the DNA TGTGCCAGCAGAGGTGGGACTTCCACTACCTACGAGCAGTACTTC.